These 9 T cell receptor beta chains came from one sample sequenced in a study of shared clonotypes between healthy human individuals. Sequencing used immunoSEQ multiplex PCR; TCRdb keeps in-frame clones, though not all of them. The data contain about 2 million clones, about 95% of them seen just once; the ten biggest clones take up 0.9% to 1.4%. Selected positively for CCR7 and CD45RO-negative, naive CD8 cells excluded terminally differentiated effector memory CD45RA+ cells. Source material: naive CD8+ T cells sorted from blood. The receptors originated from a man aged 18 to 30 in good health.

With respect to this clone: Other nucleotide sequences in the sample specify the same CDR3. The rearrangement joins TRBV5-1 to TRBJ1-1; TRBD1 might be the D (5 bases). Germline assignment: CDR1 SGHRS and CDR2 YFSETQ. This CDR3 comprises 13 residues. V was clipped by 0 bases and J by 5 bases, with 8 bases between them. In DNA form, the CDR3 reads TGCGCCAGCAGCTTGGAGGGGAGGACTGAAGCTTTCTTT. Amino acids: CASSLEGRTEAFF.

This chain joins TRBV27 and TRBJ2-2, with 15 bases lining up with TRBD2. Germline assignment: CDR1 MNHEY and CDR2 SMNVEV (reference sequence). V gave up 8 bases and J gave up 4 bases; unmatched junction bases: 5. The CDR3 spans 16 residues. CDR3 sequence: CASGLAGGFGTGELFF. CDR3 nucleotides: TGTGCCAGCGGACTAGCGGGAGGGTTTGGCACCGGGGAGCTGTTTTTT.

The rearrangement joins TRBV27 to TRBJ2-2; D is ambiguous. Germline V gene sequence: CDR1 MNHEY, CDR2 SMNVEV (reference sequence). The CDR3 is made up of 14 amino acids. The V end was cut by 3 bases, the J end by 7 bases, with 12 bases between. The CDR3 sequence: CASSLGTYFGELFF. DNA of the CDR3: TGTGCCAGCAGTTTGGGCACCTACTTCGGGGAGCTGTTTTTT.

Regarding this clone: In the same sample, other DNA sequences code for this CDR3. The chain has TRBV29-1 and TRBJ1-2; TRBD1 might be the D (6 bases). The V end lost 4 bases, the J end lost 2 bases, and 8 bases lay between the germline ends. The CDR3 is 12 residues long. Looked up from germline, CDR1 is SQVTM and CDR2 is ANQGSEA. In nucleotides, the CDR3 is TGCAGCGTTGTCGGGACAAACTATGGCTACACCTTC. This gives the protein CSVVGTNYGYTF. The full variable domain, in which reference TRBV29-1 and TRBJ1-2 provide the parts outside the CDR3, is SAVISQKPSRDICQRGTSLTIQCQVDSQVTMMFWYRQQPGQSLTLIATANQGSEATYESGFVIDKFPISRPNLTFSTLTVSNMSPEDSSIYLCSVVGTNYGYTFGSGTRLTVV.

The V and J genes are TRBV29-1 and TRBJ1-2; D unresolved. The CDR3 is 12 amino acids. Germline values: CDR1 SQVTM, CDR2 ANQGSEA. The ends were cut back, 4 bases at V and 2 bases at J, with 8 bases in the middle. In DNA form, the CDR3 reads TGCAGCGTTGTCGGGGTGAACTATGGCTACACCTTC. It specifies CSVVGVNYGYTF.

V and J are TRBV27 and TRBJ2-3; D is perhaps TRBD1 (5 bases). The CDR3 is 13 amino acids. V was cut by 9 bases and J by 5 bases, with 15 bases left in between. From germline, CDR1 is MNHEY and CDR2 SMNVEV (reference sequence). CDR3 loop: CASRGLGLDTQYF. CDR3 coding DNA: TGTGCCAGTAGGGGTCTGGGGTTAGATACGCAGTATTTT.

V gene TRBV5-1 combines with J gene TRBJ2-2; D call uncertain. This CDR3 has 13 residues. Germline CDR1 is SGHRS and CDR2 is YFSETQ. V was trimmed by 2 bases and J by 4 bases, leaving 6 bases between them. The CDR3 DNA sequence: TGCGCCAGCAGCTTCCCCCGCACCGGGGAGCTGTTTTTT. Translation: CASSFPRTGELFF.

The chain uses TRBV12-5 and TRBJ2-7, with D maybe TRBD1 (6 bases). CDR1 is LGHNT and CDR2 is FRNRAP in the germline V gene. The CDR3 is 16 residues long. Trimming cost V 2 bases and J 4 bases, with 18 bases left between them. CDR3 loop: CASGLKPGHRLYEQYF. The CDR3 nucleotides are TGTGCTAGTGGTTTGAAACCGGGACACCGGCTGTACGAGCAGTACTTC.

This clone was counted a single time. V is TRBV7-9 and J is TRBJ2-7, with D uncertain. The CDR3 extends over 13 amino acids. Per the germline V gene, CDR1 is SEHNR and CDR2 is FQNEAQ (reference sequence). V shed 5 bases and J shed 5 bases, with 13 bases lying between them. The CDR3 coding sequence is TGTGCCAGCAGCCCCACGGTTCGCGACGAGCAGTACTTC. Its protein product is CASSPTVRDEQYF.